Reported below is one T cell receptor (beta chain). Each CDR3 protein is one row after TCRdb ran MiXCR on the 5' RACE reads. The sample consists of 65,000 to 70,000 distinct CDR3 sequences, about 17% of them appearing once. Between the trimmed V and J ends, which lost 7 bases and 2 bases, there was a span of 23 bases. Per the germline V gene, CDR1 is MNHEY and CDR2 is SVGAGI. The CDR3 covers 17 residues. The sample comes from a study of HIV-infected patients and healthy controls. The sequenced material came from CD4+ T cells from blood. This clonotype was sampled from a human donor in good health. The chain uses TRBV6-5 and TRBJ1-1, with D possibly matching TRBD1 (6 bases). Here the CDR3 reads CASTRTGPTGLNTEAFF. The CDR3 DNA is TGTGCCAGCACCCGAACGGGCCCCACAGGGTTAAACACTGAAGCTTTCTTT.